This T cell receptor (beta chain) was sequenced for a study of blood T cell repertoires in COVID-19. About the research overall: Samples representing acute and convalescent COVID-19 were sourced from the United States, Italy and Spain. Sample material is recorded as cDNA or gDNA derived from T cells, B-cell-depleted T cells, or PBMCs.

Using immunoSEQ multiplex PCR, the repertoire was profiled, and TCRdb retains in-frame clones only, with some absent. The top ten hold about 20% of the sample, which has roughly 190,000 clones, less than 90% seen once. Trimming removed 4 bases from V and 7 bases from J, with 11 bases in between. The CDR3 loop spans 11 amino acids. CDR1 and CDR2 (germline): DFQATT, SNEGSKA (reference sequence). This sequence was found in a human donor in a cohort sampled during active COVID-19. V is TRBV20-1 and J is TRBJ2-7; D is perhaps TRBD2 (5 bases). The sequenced material came from peripheral blood. Here the CDR3 reads CSAKPSIEQYF. As DNA, the CDR3 is TGCAGTGCTAAGCCTAGCATAGAGCAGTACTTC.